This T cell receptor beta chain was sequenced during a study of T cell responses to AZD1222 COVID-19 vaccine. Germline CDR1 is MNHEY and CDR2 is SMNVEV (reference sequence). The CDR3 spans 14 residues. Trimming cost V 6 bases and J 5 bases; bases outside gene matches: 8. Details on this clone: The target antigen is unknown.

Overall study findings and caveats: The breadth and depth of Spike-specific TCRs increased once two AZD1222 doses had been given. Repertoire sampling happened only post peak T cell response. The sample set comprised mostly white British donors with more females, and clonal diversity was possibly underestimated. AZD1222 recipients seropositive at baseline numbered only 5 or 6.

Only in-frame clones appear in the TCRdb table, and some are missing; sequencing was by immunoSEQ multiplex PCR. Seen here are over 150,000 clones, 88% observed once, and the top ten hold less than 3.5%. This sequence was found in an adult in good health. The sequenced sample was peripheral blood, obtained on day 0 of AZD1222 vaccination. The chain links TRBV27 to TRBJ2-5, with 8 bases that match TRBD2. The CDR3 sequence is CASREAGGPETQYF. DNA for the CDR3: TGTGCCAGCAGAGAGGCGGGGGGCCCGGAGACCCAGTACTTC.